This paragraph reports one TCR beta chain. This clonotype was observed a handful of times. No antigen is known for it. No per-base quality is available; no much larger clone lies one base away. This sample was included in a study of T cell repertoires in cytomegalovirus infection (dated by TCRdb to the late 2010s). Some background on the complete study: Donor HLA type was relevant to the analysis, as public TCR beta signatures indicated carriage of CMV infection together with the matching HLA type. General conclusions and limits of the study: In the ex vivo response, HLA-C-restricted CMV-specific TCR beta clonotypes were dominant, and in two of eight donors the single most frequent clonotype came from this HLA-C-restricted group. In both this cohort and an independent cohort of 350 or so donors, the cumulative frequency of public TCR beta family members distinguished carriers of CMV infection plus the relevant HLA type.

From its cysteine to its phenylalanine, the CDR3 spans 14 amino acids. Only the CDR3 portion is preserved as DNA: 42 bases, with reading frame beginning at the first base. Trimming costs V 3 bases and J 1 base, and their ends lie 10 bases apart. The run used an Illumina HiSeq 1500. TCRdb ran its own pipeline on the public reads, namely fastp trimming at Q25 and MiXCR clone calling, and kept in-frame beta chains. Every distinct CDR3 protein forms one entry, paired with its most common genes and DNA. In all, the sample holds hundreds of thousands of distinct CDR3 sequences, and 30% to 40% of those were seen once. Clones ranked in the top ten supply roughly 13% of the sample.

The sequence was obtained from a human donor in good health (CMV status not recorded). Some clones in this sample may be carry-over from other donors' samples. The sequencing sample was made of PBMCs. The chain is assembled from TRBV12-3 or TRBV12-4 and TRBJ2-7; TRBD1 is a possible D gene, resting on 6 matching bases. The DNA sequence follows: TGTGCCAGCAGTTTTTCGGGACAATCCTACGAGCAGTACTTC. This codes for CASSFSGQSYEQYF.